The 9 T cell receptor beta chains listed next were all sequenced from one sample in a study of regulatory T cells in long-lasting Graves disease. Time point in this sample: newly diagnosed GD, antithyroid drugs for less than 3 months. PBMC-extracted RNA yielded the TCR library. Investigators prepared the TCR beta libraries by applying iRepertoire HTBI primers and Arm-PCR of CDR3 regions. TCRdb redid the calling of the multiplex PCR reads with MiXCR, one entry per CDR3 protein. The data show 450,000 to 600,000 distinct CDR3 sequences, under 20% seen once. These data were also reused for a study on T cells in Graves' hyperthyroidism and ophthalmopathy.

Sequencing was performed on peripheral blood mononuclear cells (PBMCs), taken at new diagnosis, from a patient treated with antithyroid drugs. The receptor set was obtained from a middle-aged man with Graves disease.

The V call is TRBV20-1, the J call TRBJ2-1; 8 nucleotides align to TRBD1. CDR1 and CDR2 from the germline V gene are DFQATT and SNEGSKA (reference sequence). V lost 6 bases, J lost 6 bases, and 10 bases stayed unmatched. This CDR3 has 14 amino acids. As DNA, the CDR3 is TGCAGTGCAACGGGGGACAGGTTGGGCAATGAGCAGTTCTTC. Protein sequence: CSATGDRLGNEQFF.

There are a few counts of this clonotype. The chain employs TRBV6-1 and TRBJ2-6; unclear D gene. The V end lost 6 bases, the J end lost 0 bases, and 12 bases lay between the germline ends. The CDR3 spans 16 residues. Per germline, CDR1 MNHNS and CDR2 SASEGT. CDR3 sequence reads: CASSSVGGSGANVLTF. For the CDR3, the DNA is TGTGCCAGCAGCAGCGTGGGCGGCTCTGGGGCCAACGTCCTGACTTTC.

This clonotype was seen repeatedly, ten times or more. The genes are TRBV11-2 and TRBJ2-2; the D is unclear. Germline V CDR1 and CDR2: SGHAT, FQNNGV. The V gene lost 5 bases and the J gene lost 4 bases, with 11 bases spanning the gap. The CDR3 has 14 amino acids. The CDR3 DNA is TGTGCCAGCAGCGAGAGATCGAGCACCGGGGAGCTGTTTTTT. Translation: CASSERSSTGELFF.

CDR3 region: CSVEDPYEQYF. In DNA form, the CDR3 reads TGCAGCGTTGAAGACCCTTACGAGCAGTACTTC. This chain uses TRBV29-1 with TRBJ2-7, with D unresolved. V dropped 0 bases and J dropped 4 bases, with 4 bases sitting between them. The CDR3 is made up of 11 amino acids. The germline V gene encodes CDR1 SQVTM and CDR2 ANQGSEA.

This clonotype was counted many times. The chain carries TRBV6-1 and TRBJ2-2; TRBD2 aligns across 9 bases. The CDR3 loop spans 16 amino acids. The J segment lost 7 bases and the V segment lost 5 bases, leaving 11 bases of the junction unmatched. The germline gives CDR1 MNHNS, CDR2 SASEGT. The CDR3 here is CASSNKVAGGDGELFF. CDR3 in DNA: TGTGCCAGCAGTAATAAGGTGGCGGGAGGGGACGGGGAGCTGTTTTTT.

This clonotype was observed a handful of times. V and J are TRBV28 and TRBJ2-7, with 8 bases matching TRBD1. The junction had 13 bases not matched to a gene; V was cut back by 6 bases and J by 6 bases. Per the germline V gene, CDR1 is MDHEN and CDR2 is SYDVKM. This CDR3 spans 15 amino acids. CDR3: CASSPPGTGAGEQYF. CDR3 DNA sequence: TGTGCCAGCAGCCCTCCGGGGACAGGAGCGGGCGAGCAGTACTTC.

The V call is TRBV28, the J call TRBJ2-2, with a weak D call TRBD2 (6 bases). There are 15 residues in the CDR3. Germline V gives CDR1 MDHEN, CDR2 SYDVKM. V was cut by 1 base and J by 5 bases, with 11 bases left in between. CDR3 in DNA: TGTGCCAGCAGTTTATTCGGAGGGAGGACCGGGGAGCTGTTTTTT. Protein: CASSLFGGRTGELFF.

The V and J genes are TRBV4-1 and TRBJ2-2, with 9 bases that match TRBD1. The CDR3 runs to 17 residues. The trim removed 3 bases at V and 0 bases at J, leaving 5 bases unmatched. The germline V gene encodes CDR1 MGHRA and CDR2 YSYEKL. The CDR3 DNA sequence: TGCGCCAGCAGCCACCCAAGGACAGGGGCGAACACCGGGGAGCTGTTTTTT. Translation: CASSHPRTGANTGELFF.

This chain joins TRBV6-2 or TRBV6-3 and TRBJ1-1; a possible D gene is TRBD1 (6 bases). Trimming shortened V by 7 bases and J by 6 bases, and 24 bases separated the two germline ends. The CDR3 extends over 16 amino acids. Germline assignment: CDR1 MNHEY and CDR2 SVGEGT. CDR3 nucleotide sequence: TGTGCCAGCAAGTTGGGGGCAAGGGGGGGGAAGGCTGAAGCTTTCTTT. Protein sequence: CASKLGARGGKAEAFF.